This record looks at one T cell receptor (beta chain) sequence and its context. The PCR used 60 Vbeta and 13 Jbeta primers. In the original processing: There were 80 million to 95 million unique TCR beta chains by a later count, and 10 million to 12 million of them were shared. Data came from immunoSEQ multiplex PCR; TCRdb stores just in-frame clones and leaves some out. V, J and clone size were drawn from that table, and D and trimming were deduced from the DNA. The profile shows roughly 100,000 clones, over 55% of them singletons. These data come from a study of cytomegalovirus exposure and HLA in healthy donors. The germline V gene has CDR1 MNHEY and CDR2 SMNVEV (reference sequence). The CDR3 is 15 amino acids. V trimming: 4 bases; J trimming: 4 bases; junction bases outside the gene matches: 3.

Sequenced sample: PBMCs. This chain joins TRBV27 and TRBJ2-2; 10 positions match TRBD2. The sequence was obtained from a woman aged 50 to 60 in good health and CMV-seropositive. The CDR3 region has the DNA TGTGCCAGCAGTTCACGGACTAGCGGCACCGGGGAGCTGTTTTTT. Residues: CASSSRTSGTGELFF.